What follows are 18 T cell receptor beta chains derived from one specimen sequenced in a study of T-cell reconstitution after alpha-beta-depleted transplantation in children. Preparing the TCRbeta library involved the use of unique molecular identifiers. One entry per CDR3 protein results from TCRdb running MiXCR on the PCR reads. This table has 700,000 or so distinct CDR3 sequences, around 13% appearing once. Material: PBMCs, obtained before TCRalphabeta/CD19-depleted stem cell transplant. These receptors came from a girl aged 2 to 10 with congenital amegakaryocytic thrombocytopenia, due to receive a stem cell transplant.

V usage is TRBV20-1 and J usage is TRBJ2-4; D might be TRBD1 (6 bases). The CDR3 is 17 amino acids. Trimming stripped 0 bases from V and 0 bases from J, with 15 bases between. Germline-derived CDR1 and CDR2 are DFQATT and SNEGSKA (reference sequence). This CDR3 reads CSARDWAWGLAKNIQYF. The DNA for the CDR3 is TGCAGTGCTAGAGATTGGGCTTGGGGGCTAGCCAAAAACATTCAGTACTTC.

With respect to this clonotype: A much larger clone sits a single nucleotide away, making a read error possible. The chain combines TRBV20-1 with TRBJ2-1; the match to TRBD2 covers 9 bases. CDR1 and CDR2 from the germline V gene are DFQATT and SNEGSKA (reference sequence). The CDR3 is 19 residues long. For the CDR3, the DNA is TGCTGTGCTAGAGATTTTGTAATACACAGCGGGGGGCCCTACAATGAGCAGTTCTTC. Amino acids: CCARDFVIHSGGPYNEQFF.

This clonotype was seen at least ten times. The gene calls are TRBV6-5 and TRBJ2-3; 7 bases map to TRBD2. V shed 2 bases and J 6 bases; nucleotides not matched to a gene: 8. CDR1 is MNHEY and CDR2 is SVGAGI in the germline V gene. The CDR3 is 15 amino acids. The CDR3 sequence is CASSYTSSGGDTQYF. DNA for the CDR3: TGTGCCAGCAGTTACACCTCTAGCGGAGGCGATACGCAGTATTTT.

This clonotype was seen ten or more times. The chain carries TRBV7-6 and TRBJ2-5; no firm D call. Trimming left V 5 bases short and J 1 base short, with 11 bases between. Germline CDR1 SGHVS, CDR2 FNYEAQ. This CDR3 is 14 amino acids long. CDR3 nucleotide sequence: TGTGCCAGCAGCCCTCGTCGGGTCCAAGAGACCCAGTACTTC. Its protein product is CASSPRRVQETQYF. Full variable domain (outside the CDR3, taken from reference TRBV7-6 and TRBJ2-5): GAGVSQSPRYKVTKRGQDVALRCDPISGHVSLYWYRQALGQGPEFLTYFNYEAQQDKSGLPNDRFSAERPEGSISTLTIQRTEQRDSAMYRCASSPRRVQETQYFGPGTRLLVL.

This clonotype came up many times. The rearrangement links TRBV29-1 to TRBJ2-3; 8 bases are a match to TRBD1. Germline-derived CDR1 and CDR2 are SQVTM and ANQGSEA. The V gene end was trimmed by 7 bases and the J gene end by 0 bases; junction bases not matched to a gene: 9. The CDR3 sequence is 15 residues long. CDR3 sequence: CSARDRTTSTDTQYF. In DNA, the CDR3 is TGCAGCGCACGGGACAGGACAACTAGCACAGATACGCAGTATTTT.

This clonotype was counted only a few times. This chain links TRBV2 with TRBJ2-1; maybe TRBD1 (5 bases). The CDR3 extends over 12 amino acids. V lost 4 bases to trimming and J lost 12 bases, with 13 bases between them. CDR1 is SNHLY and CDR2 is FYNNEI in the germline V gene. CDR3 in amino acids: CASSVQGGSQFF. CDR3 sequence (DNA): TGTGCCAGCAGTGTCCAGGGTGGGTCGCAGTTCTTC.

This clonotype has only a few counts. The V gene is TRBV30, the J gene TRBJ2-1; D perhaps matches TRBD1 (5 bases). Trimming took 5 bases from V and 8 from J, leaving 25 bases between them. CDR3 length: 16 residues. Germline assignment: CDR1 GTSNPN and CDR2 SVGIG (reference sequence). Written as DNA, the CDR3 is TGTGCCTGGGGGTCAGATGGGGCAGGTCCAGGCGATGAGCAGTTCTTC. This encodes CAWGSDGAGPGDEQFF. Complete variable domain (other parts from reference TRBV30 and TRBJ2-1): SQTIHQWPATLVQPVGSPLSLECTVEGTSNPNLYWYRQAAGRGLQLLFYSVGIGQISSEVPQNLSASRPQDRQFILSSKKLLLSDSGFYLCAWGSDGAGPGDEQFFGPGTRLTVL.

This clonotype was seen repeatedly, ten times or more. This chain links TRBV12-3 or TRBV12-4 with TRBJ1-2; D is perhaps TRBD1 (6 bases). V lost 6 bases and J lost 2, with 13 bases in between. This CDR3 has 14 residues. CDR3 coding DNA: TGTGCCAGCAGCACCAGGGGTTTGAACTATGGCTACACCTTC. Translated: CASSTRGLNYGYTF.

This clonotype showed up just a few times. The chain employs TRBV29-1 and TRBJ2-2, with D unclear. V was trimmed by 3 bases and J by 1 base, leaving 18 bases between them. The length of the CDR3 is 17 residues. Germline CDR1 SQVTM, CDR2 ANQGSEA. The CDR3 reads CSVDVLSSDRNTGELFF. CDR3 sequence (DNA): TGCAGCGTTGACGTCTTATCTTCGGATCGGAACACCGGGGAGCTGTTTTTT.

CDR3: CASSSSGINEKLFF. CDR3 sequence (DNA): TGTGCCAGCAGTTCCTCGGGGATTAATGAAAAACTGTTTTTT. This chain joins TRBV28 and TRBJ1-4; D is undetermined. Germline-derived CDR1 and CDR2 are MDHEN and SYDVKM. Trimming stripped 4 bases from V and 4 bases from J, with 10 bases between. This CDR3 has 14 residues.

This clonotype came up a few times. The chain carries TRBV29-1 and TRBJ2-2; D uncertain. The V and J ends lost 7 bases and 7 bases respectively, with 13 bases between them. The CDR3 loop spans 12 amino acids. CDR1 is SQVTM and CDR2 is ANQGSEA in the germline V gene. CDR3 sequence: CSGPENVGELFF. The CDR3 DNA follows: TGCAGCGGCCCCGAGAATGTCGGGGAGCTGTTTTTT.

This clonotype was counted at least ten times. V gene TRBV10-3 combines with J gene TRBJ2-1; TRBD2 is a possible D gene (5 bases). The germline CDR1 and CDR2 sequences are ENHRY and SYGVKD. Trimming removed 0 bases at V and 0 bases at J, with 15 bases between. The CDR3 is made up of 18 amino acids. The CDR3 sequence is CAISESTKLSSSYNEQFF. For the CDR3, the DNA is TGTGCCATCAGTGAGTCGACTAAGTTGTCAAGCTCCTACAATGAGCAGTTCTTC.

This clonotype was recorded a few times. The rearrangement joins TRBV29-1 to TRBJ2-5, with 7 positions matching TRBD2. J gave up 1 base and V 7 bases, and 12 bases lay outside the gene matches. The CDR3 is 15 residues long. Germline V gene lookup returns CDR1 SQVTM and CDR2 ANQGSEA. The DNA of the CDR3 is TGCAGCGCCGAGGAGCGGGGAGTGCCCCAAGAGACCCAGTACTTC. Translated: CSAEERGVPQETQYF. The full variable domain, rest sourced from reference TRBV29-1 and TRBJ2-5, is SAVISQKPSRDICQRGTSLTIQCQVDSQVTMMFWYRQQPGQSLTLIATANQGSEATYESGFVIDKFPISRPNLTFSTLTVSNMSPEDSSIYLCSAEERGVPQETQYFGPGTRLLVL.

This clonotype was seen a handful of times. The V call is TRBV20-1, the J call TRBJ2-3; the D gene is possibly TRBD2 (5 bases). V lost 5 bases to trimming and J lost 3 bases, with 15 bases between them. Per the germline V gene, CDR1 is DFQATT and CDR2 is SNEGSKA (reference sequence). The CDR3 has 14 amino acids. In DNA, the CDR3 is TGCAGTGCTCCTTGGGAGCTTCTTACAGATACGCAGTATTTT. Amino acids: CSAPWELLTDTQYF.

This clonotype appeared many times. The gene calls are TRBV27 and TRBJ2-1, with TRBD1 identical over 7 bases. V shed 1 base, J shed 7 bases, and the junction held 4 bases outside the gene matches. The CDR3 runs 14 residues. Germline V CDR1 and CDR2: MNHEY, SMNVEV (reference sequence). DNA of the CDR3: TGTGCCAGCAGTTTATTAGGACAGGAGAATGAGCAGTTCTTC. It encodes CASSLLGQENEQFF.

This clonotype was recorded at least ten times. The V and J genes are TRBV12-3 or TRBV12-4 and TRBJ2-7; a weak D match, TRBD1 (6 bases). The CDR3 consists of 13 residues. V lost 3 bases and J 9 bases, leaving 15 bases between the germline ends. CDR3 amino acids: CASSFHTGNRQYF. The CDR3 DNA reads as TGTGCCAGCAGTTTCCATACAGGGAATCGGCAGTACTTC.

V and J are TRBV7-3 and TRBJ1-1; D is unresolved. Germline CDR1 is SGHTA and CDR2 is FQGTGA. Trimming stripped 0 bases from V and 4 bases from J, with 6 bases between. The CDR3 is 13 amino acids. The CDR3 DNA is TGTGCCAGCAGCTTAACAGGGATCACTGAAGCTTTCTTT. This sequence encodes CASSLTGITEAFF.

The V call is TRBV5-1, the J call TRBJ2-7; 12 bases are shared with TRBD2. V was pared by 1 base and J by 6 bases, with 5 bases of the junction left unmatched. Per the germline V gene, CDR1 is SGHRS and CDR2 is YFSETQ. This CDR3 is built from 15 residues. The CDR3 is CASSLTSGRLSEQYF. CDR3 bases: TGCGCCAGCAGCTTGACTAGCGGGAGGCTTTCCGAGCAGTACTTC.